The 2 T cell receptor beta chains below all came from one sample that was sequenced in a study of blood T cell repertoires in COVID-19 (TCRdb year 2020). The library was prepared using the immunoSEQ multiplex PCR assay. What TCRdb holds here is the immuneACCESS table cut down to in-frame rearrangements. Part of the clones is not present; checked against another copy, under half of the missing clones reflect an unresolved V gene, and the others are unexplained. In all, the sample holds nearly 350,000 clones, and 75% to 90% of those were seen once. Nearly 6.5% of the sample is held by the ten biggest clonotypes. The specimen was peripheral blood. All receptors derive from a woman in her forties or fifties with COVID-19, enrolled during active disease.

The V and J genes are TRBV18 and TRBJ1-2, with 8 bases matching TRBD1. Unmatched junction bases numbered 11, after V lost 6 bases and J lost 5 bases. The CDR3 is made up of 15 amino acids. Per the germline V gene, CDR1 is KGHSH and CDR2 is LQKENI. The CDR3 nucleotides read TGTGCCAGCTCGTCACCCCAGGGGGCACGATATGGCTACACCTTC. It translates to CASSSPQGARYGYTF.

The chain is built from TRBV3-1 (or the pseudogene TRBV3-2) and TRBJ2-1, with D possibly matching TRBD1 (6 bases). The CDR3 spans 16 residues. Deletions cut 0 bases from V and 3 bases from J, with 12 bases between. Germline CDR1 and CDR2: LGHDT and YNNKEL (reference sequence). This chain's CDR3 is CASSQEEGRGYNEQFF. The CDR3 coding sequence is TGTGCCAGCAGCCAAGAAGAGGGCAGGGGCTACAATGAGCAGTTCTTC.